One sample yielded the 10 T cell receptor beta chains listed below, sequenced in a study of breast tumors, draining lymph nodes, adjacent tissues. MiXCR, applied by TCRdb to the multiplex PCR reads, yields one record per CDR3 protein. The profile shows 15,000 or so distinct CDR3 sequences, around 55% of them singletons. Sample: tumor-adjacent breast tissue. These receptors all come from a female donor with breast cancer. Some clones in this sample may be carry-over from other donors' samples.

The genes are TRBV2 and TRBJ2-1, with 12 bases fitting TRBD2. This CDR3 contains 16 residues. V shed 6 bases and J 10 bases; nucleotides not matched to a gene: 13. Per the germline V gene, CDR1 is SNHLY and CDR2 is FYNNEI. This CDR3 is CASRGPSGRAGGEQFF. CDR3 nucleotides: TGTGCCAGCAGGGGACCTAGCGGGAGGGCCGGGGGGGAGCAGTTCTTC.

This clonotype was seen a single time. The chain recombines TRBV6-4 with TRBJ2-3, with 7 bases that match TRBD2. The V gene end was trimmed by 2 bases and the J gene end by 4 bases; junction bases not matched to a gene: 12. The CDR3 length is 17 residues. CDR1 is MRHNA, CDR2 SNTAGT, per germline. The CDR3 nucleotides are TGTGCCAGCAGTGACACCCCCGGCGGGAGTGGCGCAGATACGCAGTATTTT. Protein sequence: CASSDTPGGSGADTQYF.

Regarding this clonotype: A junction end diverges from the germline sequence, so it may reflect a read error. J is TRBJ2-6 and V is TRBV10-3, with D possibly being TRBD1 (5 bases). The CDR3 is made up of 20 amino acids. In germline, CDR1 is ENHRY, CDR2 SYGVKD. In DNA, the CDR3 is TGTGCCATCAGTACCTATCCGGGCCTCCTTCCCAACTCTGGGGCCAACGTCCTGCCTTTC. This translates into CAISTYPGLLPNSGANVLPF.

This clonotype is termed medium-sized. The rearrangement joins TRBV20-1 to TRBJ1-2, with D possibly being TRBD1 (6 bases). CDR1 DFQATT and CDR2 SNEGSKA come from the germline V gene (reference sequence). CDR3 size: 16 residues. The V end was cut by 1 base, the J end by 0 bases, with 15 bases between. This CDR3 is CSARVLGQLANYGYTF. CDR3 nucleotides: TGCAGTGCTAGAGTTCTTGGACAGTTAGCTAACTATGGCTACACCTTC.

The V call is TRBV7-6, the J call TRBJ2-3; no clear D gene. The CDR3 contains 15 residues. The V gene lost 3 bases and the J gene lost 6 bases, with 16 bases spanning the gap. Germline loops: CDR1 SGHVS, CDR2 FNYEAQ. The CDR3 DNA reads TGTGCCAGCAGCTTTAGGATGGAGCCAAGCGATACGCAGTATTTT. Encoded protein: CASSFRMEPSDTQYF.

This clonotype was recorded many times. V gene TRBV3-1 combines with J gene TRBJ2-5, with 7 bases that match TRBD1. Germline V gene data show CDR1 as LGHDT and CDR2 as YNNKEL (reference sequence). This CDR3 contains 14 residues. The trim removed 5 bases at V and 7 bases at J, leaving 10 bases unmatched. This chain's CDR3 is CASSLRQGIGTQYF. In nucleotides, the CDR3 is TGTGCCAGCAGCTTGCGACAGGGCATCGGGACCCAGTACTTC.

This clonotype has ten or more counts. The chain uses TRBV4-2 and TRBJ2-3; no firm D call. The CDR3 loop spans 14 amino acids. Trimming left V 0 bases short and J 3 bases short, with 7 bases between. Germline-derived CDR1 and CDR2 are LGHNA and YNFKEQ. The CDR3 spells CASSQDLGTDTQYF. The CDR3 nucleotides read TGTGCCAGCAGCCAAGACCTCGGTACAGATACGCAGTATTTT.

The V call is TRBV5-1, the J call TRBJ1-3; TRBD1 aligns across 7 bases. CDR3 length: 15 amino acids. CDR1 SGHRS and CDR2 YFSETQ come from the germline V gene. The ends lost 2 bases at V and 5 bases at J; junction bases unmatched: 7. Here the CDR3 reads CASSLSTGVRNTIYF. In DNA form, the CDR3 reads TGCGCCAGCAGCTTAAGCACAGGGGTCAGAAACACCATATATTTT.

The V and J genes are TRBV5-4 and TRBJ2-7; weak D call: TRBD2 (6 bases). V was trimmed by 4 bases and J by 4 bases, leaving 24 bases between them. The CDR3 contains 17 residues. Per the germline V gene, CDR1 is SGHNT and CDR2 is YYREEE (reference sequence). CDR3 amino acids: CASSPTGLLAGSYEQYF. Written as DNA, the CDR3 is TGTGCCAGCAGCCCCACCGGTCTTTTGGCGGGATCATACGAGCAGTACTTC.

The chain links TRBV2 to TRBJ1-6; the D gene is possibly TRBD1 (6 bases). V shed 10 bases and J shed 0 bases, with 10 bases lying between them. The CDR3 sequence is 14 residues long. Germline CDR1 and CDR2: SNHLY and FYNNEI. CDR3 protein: CAIGQSSYNSPLHF. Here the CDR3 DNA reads TGTGCCATCGGACAGAGCTCCTATAATTCACCCCTCCACTTT.